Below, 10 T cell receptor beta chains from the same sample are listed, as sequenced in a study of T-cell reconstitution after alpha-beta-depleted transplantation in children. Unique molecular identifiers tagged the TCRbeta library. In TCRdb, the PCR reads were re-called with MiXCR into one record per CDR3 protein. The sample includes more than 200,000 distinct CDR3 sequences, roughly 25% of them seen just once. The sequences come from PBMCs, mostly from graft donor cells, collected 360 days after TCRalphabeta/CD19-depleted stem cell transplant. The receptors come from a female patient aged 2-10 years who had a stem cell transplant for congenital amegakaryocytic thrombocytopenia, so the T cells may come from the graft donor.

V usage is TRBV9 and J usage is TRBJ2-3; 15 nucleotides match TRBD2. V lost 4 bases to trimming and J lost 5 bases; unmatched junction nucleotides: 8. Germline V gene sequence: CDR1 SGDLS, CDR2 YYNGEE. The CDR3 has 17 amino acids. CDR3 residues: CASSKGTSGRSVDTQYF. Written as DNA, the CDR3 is TGTGCCAGCAGCAAAGGGACTAGCGGGAGGTCGGTAGATACGCAGTATTTT.

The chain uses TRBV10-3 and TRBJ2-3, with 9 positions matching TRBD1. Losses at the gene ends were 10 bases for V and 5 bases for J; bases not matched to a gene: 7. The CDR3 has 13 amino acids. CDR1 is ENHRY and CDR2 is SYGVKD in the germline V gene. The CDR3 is CASRDRARDTQYF. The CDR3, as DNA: TGTGCCAGCCGGGACAGGGCTAGAGATACGCAGTATTTT.

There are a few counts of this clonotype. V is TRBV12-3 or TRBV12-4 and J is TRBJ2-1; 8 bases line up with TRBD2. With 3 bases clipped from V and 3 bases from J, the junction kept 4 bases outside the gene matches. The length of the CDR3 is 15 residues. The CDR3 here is CASSLFGTSYNEQFF. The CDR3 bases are TGTGCCAGCAGTTTGTTTGGGACTAGCTACAATGAGCAGTTCTTC.

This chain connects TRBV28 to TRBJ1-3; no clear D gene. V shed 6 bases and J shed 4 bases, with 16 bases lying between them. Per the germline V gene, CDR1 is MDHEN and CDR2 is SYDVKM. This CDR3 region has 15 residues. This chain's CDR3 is CASRESGRSGNTIYF. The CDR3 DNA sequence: TGTGCCAGCAGAGAGTCTGGGAGGTCCGGAAACACCATATATTTT.

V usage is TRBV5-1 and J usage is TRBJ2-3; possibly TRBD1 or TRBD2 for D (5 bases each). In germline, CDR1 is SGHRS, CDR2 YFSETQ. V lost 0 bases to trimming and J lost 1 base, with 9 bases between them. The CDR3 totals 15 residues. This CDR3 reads CASSLGGARTDTQYF. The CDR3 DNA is TGCGCCAGCAGCTTGGGAGGGGCCCGCACAGATACGCAGTATTTT.

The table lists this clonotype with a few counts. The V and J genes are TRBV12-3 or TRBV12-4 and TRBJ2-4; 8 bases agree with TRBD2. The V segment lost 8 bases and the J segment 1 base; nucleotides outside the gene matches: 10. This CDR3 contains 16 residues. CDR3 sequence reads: CASQYRGGLAKNIQYF. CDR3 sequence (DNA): TGTGCCAGCCAATATCGGGGGGGCTTGGCCAAAAACATTCAGTACTTC.

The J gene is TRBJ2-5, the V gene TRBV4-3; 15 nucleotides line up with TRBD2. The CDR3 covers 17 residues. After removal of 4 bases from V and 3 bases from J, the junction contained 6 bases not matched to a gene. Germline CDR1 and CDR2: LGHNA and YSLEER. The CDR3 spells CASSPGLAGGGEETQYF. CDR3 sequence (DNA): TGCGCCAGCAGCCCGGGACTAGCGGGGGGTGGGGAAGAGACCCAGTACTTC.

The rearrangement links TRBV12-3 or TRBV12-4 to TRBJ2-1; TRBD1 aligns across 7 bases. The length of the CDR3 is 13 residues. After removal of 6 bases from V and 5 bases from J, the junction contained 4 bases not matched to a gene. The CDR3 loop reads CASRRGPDNEQFF. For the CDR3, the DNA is TGTGCCAGCAGGAGGGGGCCTGACAATGAGCAGTTCTTC.

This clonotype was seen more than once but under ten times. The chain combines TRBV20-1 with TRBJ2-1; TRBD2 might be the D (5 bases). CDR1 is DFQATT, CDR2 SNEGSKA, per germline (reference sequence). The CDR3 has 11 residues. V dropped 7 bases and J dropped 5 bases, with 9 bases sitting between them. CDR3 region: CSVEGDNEQFF. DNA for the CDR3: TGCAGTGTAGAGGGAGACAATGAGCAGTTCTTC.

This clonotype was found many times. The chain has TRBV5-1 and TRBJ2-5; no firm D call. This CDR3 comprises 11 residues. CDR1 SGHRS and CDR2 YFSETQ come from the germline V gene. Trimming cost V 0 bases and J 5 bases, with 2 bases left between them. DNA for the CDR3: TGCGCCAGCAGCTTGGACGAGACCCAGTACTTC. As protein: CASSLDETQYF.